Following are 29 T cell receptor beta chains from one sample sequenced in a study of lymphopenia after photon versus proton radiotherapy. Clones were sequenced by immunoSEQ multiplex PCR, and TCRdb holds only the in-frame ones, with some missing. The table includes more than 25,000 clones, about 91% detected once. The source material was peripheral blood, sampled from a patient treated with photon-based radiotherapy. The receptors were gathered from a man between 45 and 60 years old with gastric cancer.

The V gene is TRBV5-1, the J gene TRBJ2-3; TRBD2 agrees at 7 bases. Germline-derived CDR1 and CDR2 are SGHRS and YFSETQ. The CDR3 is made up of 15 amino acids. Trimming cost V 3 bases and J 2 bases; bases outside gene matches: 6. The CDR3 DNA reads TGCGCCAGCAGCTCAGCGGGGCACAACACAGATACGCAGTATTTT. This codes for CASSSAGHNTDTQYF.

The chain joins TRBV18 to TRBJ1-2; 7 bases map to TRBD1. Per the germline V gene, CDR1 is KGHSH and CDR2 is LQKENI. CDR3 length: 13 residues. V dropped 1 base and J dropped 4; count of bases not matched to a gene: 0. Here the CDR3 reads CASSPRDSYGYTF. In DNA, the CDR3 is TGTGCCAGCTCACCACGGGACAGCTATGGCTACACCTTC.

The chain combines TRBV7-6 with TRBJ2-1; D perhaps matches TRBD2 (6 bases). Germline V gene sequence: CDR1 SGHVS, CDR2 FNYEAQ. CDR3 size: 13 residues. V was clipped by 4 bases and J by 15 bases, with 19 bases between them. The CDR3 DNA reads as TGTGCCAGCAGCTACCCCGGAGGGGTCGAACTGTTCTTC. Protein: CASSYPGGVELFF.

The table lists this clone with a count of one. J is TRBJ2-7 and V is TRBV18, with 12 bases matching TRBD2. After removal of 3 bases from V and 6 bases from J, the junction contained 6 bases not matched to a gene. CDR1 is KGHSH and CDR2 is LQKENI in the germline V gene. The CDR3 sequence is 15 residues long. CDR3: CASSPSSGGAREQYF. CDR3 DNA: TGTGCCAGCTCACCTTCTAGCGGGGGGGCCCGCGAGCAGTACTTC.

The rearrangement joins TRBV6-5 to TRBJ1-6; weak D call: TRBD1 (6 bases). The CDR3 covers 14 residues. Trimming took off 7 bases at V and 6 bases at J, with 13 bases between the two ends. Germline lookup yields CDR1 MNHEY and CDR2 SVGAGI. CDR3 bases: TGTGCCAGCAACCAGGACAGACCTAATTCACCCCTCCACTTT. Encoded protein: CASNQDRPNSPLHF.

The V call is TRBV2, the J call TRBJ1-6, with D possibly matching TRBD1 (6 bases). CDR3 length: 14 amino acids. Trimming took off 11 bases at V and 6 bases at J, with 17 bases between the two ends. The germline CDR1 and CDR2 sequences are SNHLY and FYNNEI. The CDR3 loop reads CAGARDNLNSPLHF. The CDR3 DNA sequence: TGTGCCGGTGCGAGGGACAATCTTAATTCACCCCTCCACTTT.

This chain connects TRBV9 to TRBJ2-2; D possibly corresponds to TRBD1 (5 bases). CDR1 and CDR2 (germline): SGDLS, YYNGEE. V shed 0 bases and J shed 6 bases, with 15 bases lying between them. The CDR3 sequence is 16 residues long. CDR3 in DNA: TGTGCCAGCAGCGTAGCTACAGGACGCCTTTCCGGGGAGCTGTTTTTT. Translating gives CASSVATGRLSGELFF.

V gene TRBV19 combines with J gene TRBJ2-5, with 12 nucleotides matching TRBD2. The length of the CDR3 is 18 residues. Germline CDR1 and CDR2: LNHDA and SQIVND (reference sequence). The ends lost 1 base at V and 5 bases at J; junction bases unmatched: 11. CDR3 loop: CASSIVASGGANRETQYF. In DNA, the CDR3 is TGTGCCAGTAGTATAGTGGCTAGCGGGGGGGCAAATAGGGAGACCCAGTACTTC.

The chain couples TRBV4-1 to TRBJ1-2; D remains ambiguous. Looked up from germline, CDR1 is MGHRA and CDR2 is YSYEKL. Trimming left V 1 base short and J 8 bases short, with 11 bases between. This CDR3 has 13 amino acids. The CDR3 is CASSQVGGQGYTF. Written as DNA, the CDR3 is TGCGCCAGCAGCCAAGTGGGCGGGCAAGGCTACACCTTC.

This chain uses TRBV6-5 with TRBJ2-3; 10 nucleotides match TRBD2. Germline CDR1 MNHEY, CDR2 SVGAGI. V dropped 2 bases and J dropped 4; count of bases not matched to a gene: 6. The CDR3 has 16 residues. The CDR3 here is CASSYDSGGLSDTQYF. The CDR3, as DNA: TGTGCCAGCAGTTACGATAGCGGGGGGCTATCAGATACGCAGTATTTT.

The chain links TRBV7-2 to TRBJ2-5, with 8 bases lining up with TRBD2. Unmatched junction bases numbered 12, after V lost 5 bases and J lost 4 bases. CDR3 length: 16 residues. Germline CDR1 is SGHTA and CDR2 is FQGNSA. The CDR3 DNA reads TGTGCCAGCAGCGTAGGTGTAGCGGGGATTTTAGAGACCCAGTACTTC. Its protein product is CASSVGVAGILETQYF.

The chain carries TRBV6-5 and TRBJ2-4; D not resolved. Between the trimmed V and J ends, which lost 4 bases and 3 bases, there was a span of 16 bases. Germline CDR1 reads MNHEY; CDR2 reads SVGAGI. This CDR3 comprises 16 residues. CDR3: CASSSTYVNIKNIQYF. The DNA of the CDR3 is TGTGCCAGCAGTTCAACGTACGTTAATATCAAAAACATTCAGTACTTC.

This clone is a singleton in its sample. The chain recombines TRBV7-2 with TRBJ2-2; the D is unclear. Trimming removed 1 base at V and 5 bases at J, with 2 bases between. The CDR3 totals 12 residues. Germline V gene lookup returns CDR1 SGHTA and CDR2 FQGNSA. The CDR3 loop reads CASSLGTGELFF. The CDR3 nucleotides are TGTGCCAGCAGCTTAGGGACCGGGGAGCTGTTTTTT.

The DNA for the CDR3 is TGTGCCAGCAGCGTACGGGGGGCGGCAACCGGGGAGCTGTTTTTT. Amino acids: CASSVRGAATGELFF. V gene TRBV9 combines with J gene TRBJ2-2; tentatively, D is TRBD2 (7 bases). The CDR3 runs to 15 residues. With 1 base removed from V and 5 bases from J, the gap between germline ends came to 12 bases. CDR1 is SGDLS and CDR2 is YYNGEE in the germline V gene.

CDR3 protein: CASSLAGSSYEQYF. The CDR3 DNA reads as TGTGCCAGCAGCTTAGCCGGGAGTTCCTACGAGCAGTACTTC. The chain recombines TRBV7-2 with TRBJ2-5; tentatively, D is TRBD2 (6 bases). TRBJ2-7 matches the DNA end more closely, so the J call is doubtful. From germline, CDR1 is SGHTA and CDR2 FQGNSA. The CDR3 spans 14 residues.

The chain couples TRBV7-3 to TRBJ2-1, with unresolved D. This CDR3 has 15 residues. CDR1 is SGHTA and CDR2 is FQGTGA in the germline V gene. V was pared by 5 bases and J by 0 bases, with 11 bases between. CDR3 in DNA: TGTGCCAGCAGCGCCAGTCTCCGCTCCTACAATGAGCAGTTCTTC. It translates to CASSASLRSYNEQFF.

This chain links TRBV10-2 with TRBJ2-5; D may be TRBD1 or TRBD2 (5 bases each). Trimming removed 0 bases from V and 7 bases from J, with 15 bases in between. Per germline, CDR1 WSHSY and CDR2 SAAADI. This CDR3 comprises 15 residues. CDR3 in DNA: TGCGCCAGCAGTGAGTCGGGACCCGCGGCTTTGACCCAGTACTTC. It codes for CASSESGPAALTQYF.

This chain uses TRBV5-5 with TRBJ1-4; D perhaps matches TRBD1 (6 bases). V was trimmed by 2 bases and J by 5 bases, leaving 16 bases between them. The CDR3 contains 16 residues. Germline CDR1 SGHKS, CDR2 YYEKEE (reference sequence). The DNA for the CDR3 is TGTGCCAGCAGCTTCCGGGGGGCTGGTGGGAATGAAAAACTGTTTTTT. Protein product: CASSFRGAGGNEKLFF. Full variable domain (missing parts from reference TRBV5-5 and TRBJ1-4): DAGVTQSPTHLIKTRGQQVTLRCSPISGHKSVSWYQQVLGQGPQFIFQYYEKEERGRGNFPDRFSARQFPNYSSELNVNALLLGDSALYLCASSFRGAGGNEKLFFGSGTQLSVL.

Written as DNA, the CDR3 is TGTGCCAGCTCACCAAGCCAGGGGGGGGATCAGCCCCAGCATTTT. Translated: CASSPSQGGDQPQHF. The genes are TRBV18 and TRBJ1-5; the match to TRBD1 covers 7 bases. V lost 2 bases and J lost 5; bases outside the gene matches: 6. The CDR3 is made up of 15 amino acids. Per the germline V gene, CDR1 is KGHSH and CDR2 is LQKENI.

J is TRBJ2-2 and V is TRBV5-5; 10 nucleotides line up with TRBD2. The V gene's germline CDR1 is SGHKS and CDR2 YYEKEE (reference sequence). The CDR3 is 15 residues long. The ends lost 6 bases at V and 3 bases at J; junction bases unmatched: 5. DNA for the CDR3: TGTGCCAGCACTTCGCTAGCGGGGGACACCGGGGAGCTGTTTTTT. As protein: CASTSLAGDTGELFF.

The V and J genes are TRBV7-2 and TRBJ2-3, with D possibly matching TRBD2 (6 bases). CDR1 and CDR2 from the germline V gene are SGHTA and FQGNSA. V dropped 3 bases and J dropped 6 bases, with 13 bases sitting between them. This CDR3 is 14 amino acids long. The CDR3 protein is CASSLRRGYDTQYF. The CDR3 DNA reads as TGTGCCAGCAGCTTGCGGAGGGGTTATGATACGCAGTATTTT.

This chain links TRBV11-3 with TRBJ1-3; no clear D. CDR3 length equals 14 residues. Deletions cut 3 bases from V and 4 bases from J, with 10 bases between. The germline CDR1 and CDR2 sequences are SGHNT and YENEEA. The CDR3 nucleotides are TGTGCCAGCAGCTTTGGTCCAGGCGGAAACACCATATATTTT. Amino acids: CASSFGPGGNTIYF.

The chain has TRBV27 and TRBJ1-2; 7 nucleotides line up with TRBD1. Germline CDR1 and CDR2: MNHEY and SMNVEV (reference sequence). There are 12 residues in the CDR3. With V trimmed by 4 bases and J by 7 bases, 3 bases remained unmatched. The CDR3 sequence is CASSSYRGGYTF. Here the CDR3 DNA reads TGTGCCAGCAGTTCCTACAGGGGTGGCTACACCTTC.

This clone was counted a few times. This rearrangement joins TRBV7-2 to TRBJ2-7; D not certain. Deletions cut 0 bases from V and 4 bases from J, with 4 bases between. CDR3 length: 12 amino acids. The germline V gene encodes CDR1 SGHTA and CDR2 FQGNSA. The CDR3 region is CASSLARYEQYF. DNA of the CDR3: TGTGCCAGCAGCTTAGCGCGGTACGAGCAGTACTTC.

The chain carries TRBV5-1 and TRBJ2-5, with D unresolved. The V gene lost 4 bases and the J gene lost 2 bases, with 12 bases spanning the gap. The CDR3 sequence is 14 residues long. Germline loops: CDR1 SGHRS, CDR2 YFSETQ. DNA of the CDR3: TGCGCCAGCAGCCATGACACCGGACAAGAGACCCAGTACTTC. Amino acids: CASSHDTGQETQYF.

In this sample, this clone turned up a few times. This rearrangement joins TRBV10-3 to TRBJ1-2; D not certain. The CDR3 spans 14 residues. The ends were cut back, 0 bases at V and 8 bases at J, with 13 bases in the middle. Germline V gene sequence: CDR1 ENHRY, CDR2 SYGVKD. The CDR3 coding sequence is TGTGCCATCAGTGAGTCCGGCAGAAGTGAGGGCTACACCTTC. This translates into CAISESGRSEGYTF.

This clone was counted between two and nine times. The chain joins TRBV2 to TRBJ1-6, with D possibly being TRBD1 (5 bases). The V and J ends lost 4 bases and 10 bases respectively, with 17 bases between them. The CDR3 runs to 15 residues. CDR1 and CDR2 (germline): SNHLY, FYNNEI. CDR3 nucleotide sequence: TGTGCCAGCAGTGCATCCGGACACGCAGAGTCACCCCTCCACTTT. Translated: CASSASGHAESPLHF.

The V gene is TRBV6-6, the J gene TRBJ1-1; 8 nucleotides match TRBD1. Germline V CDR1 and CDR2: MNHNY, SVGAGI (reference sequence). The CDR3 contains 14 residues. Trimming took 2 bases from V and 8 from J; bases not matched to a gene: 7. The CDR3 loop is CASSYGQGAGEAFF. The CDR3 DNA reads TGTGCCAGCAGTTACGGGCAGGGGGCGGGAGAAGCTTTCTTT.

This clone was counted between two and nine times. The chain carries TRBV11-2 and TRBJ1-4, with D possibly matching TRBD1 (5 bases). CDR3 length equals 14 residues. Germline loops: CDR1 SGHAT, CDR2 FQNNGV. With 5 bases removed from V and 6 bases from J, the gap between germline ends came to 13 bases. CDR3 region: CASSPVGGYEKLFF. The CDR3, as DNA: TGTGCCAGCAGCCCAGTTGGGGGGTATGAAAAACTGTTTTTT. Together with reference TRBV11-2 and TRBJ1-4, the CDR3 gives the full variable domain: EAGVAQSPRYKIIEKRQSVAFWCNPISGHATLYWYQQILGQGPKLLIQFQNNGVVDDSQLPKDRFSAERLKGVDSTLKIQPAKLEDSAVYLCASSPVGGYEKLFFGSGTQLSVL.